This passage covers 30 T cell receptor beta chains from one sample sequenced in a study of T-cell reconstitution after alpha-beta-depleted transplantation in children. The authors prepared the TCRbeta library with unique molecular identifiers. Via MiXCR, TCRdb re-called the PCR reads, giving one row per CDR3 protein. Among fewer than 200,000 distinct CDR3 sequences listed, around 7% were seen once. Sequenced here: PBMCs from the stem cell graft donor, sampled from the stem cell graft. The receptors shown here come from a human donor who donated a stem cell graft to a child with Wiskott-Aldrich syndrome.

This clonotype has a count of ten or more. The chain recombines TRBV20-1 with TRBJ2-7; the D gene could be TRBD1 or TRBD2 (5 bases each). This CDR3 has 12 residues. Germline V gene sequence: CDR1 DFQATT, CDR2 SNEGSKA (reference sequence). V shed 5 bases and J shed 2 bases, with 10 bases lying between them. DNA for the CDR3: TGCAGTGCTTTCACGGGGCCCTACGAGCAGTACTTC. Its translation is CSAFTGPYEQYF.

This clonotype was recorded many times. The rearrangement uses TRBV6-6 and TRBJ1-1; D is perhaps TRBD1 (5 bases). This CDR3 spans 13 amino acids. Trimming shortened V by 6 bases and J by 3 bases, and 11 bases separated the two germline ends. Germline loops: CDR1 MNHNY, CDR2 SVGAGI (reference sequence). The CDR3 spells CASSLSGYTEAFF. As DNA, the CDR3 is TGTGCCAGCAGCCTTTCAGGGTACACTGAAGCTTTCTTT.

This clonotype appeared many times. The chain recombines TRBV20-1 with TRBJ2-5, with no clear D. The CDR3 spans 13 residues. Germline CDR1 DFQATT, CDR2 SNEGSKA (reference sequence). V was clipped by 1 base and J by 2 bases, with 8 bases between them. The CDR3 loop is CSARVGKQETQYF. For the CDR3, the DNA is TGCAGTGCTAGAGTGGGAAAGCAAGAGACCCAGTACTTC.

The chain couples TRBV20-1 to TRBJ1-2, with D perhaps TRBD1 (6 bases). The CDR3 sequence is 14 residues long. Germline V gives CDR1 DFQATT, CDR2 SNEGSKA (reference sequence). Trimming took off 3 bases at V and 8 bases at J, with 19 bases between the two ends. CDR3 sequence: CSASSAGDLRGYTF. CDR3 nucleotide sequence: TGCAGTGCTAGTTCGGCAGGGGACCTTCGGGGCTACACCTTC.

This clonotype was counted many times. The chain combines TRBV20-1 with TRBJ1-4; D not resolved. The CDR3 consists of 13 residues. The germline gives CDR1 DFQATT, CDR2 SNEGSKA (reference sequence). The V gene lost 6 bases and the J gene lost 1 base, with 9 bases spanning the gap. This CDR3 is CSAIRGTNEKLFF. The CDR3 DNA sequence: TGCAGTGCCATCCGGGGAACTAATGAAAAACTGTTTTTT.

This clonotype was observed a few times. Here the CDR3 reads CSVGGEHGYTF. CDR3 nucleotides: TGCAGCGTTGGGGGCGAGCATGGCTACACCTTC. The chain links TRBV29-1 to TRBJ1-2, with D possibly matching TRBD1 (5 bases). The V gene's germline CDR1 is SQVTM and CDR2 ANQGSEA. CDR3 length equals 11 residues. Trimming removed 4 bases from V and 6 bases from J, with 9 bases in between.

Worth noting for this clonotype: Just one base apart from a much larger clone, this may be a read error. Since no conserved phenylalanine or tryptophan closes the CDR3, a read error is the likely cause. V is TRBV7-9 and J is TRBJ2-7; a possible D gene is TRBD1 (6 bases). V lost 5 bases, J lost 3 bases, and 11 bases lay in between. The CDR3 runs to 13 residues. From germline, CDR1 is SEHNR and CDR2 FQNEAQ (reference sequence). The CDR3 reads CASSRPDSYEQYI. CDR3 sequence (DNA): TGTGCCAGCAGCCGACCGGACAGCTACGAGCAGTACATC.

Ten or more counts support this clonotype. The genes are TRBV3-1 and TRBJ2-5; 10 bases line up with TRBD1. With V trimmed by 1 base and J by 4 bases, 9 bases remained unmatched. Germline V gene data show CDR1 as LGHDT and CDR2 as YNNKEL (reference sequence). This CDR3 region has 17 residues. In DNA form, the CDR3 reads TGTGCCAGCAGCCAAGGGACAGGGGGAGGAGTATTAGAGACCCAGTACTTC. Translated: CASSQGTGGGVLETQYF.

This clonotype has ten or more counts. The chain recombines TRBV2 with TRBJ1-1, with a tentative D call TRBD1 (6 bases). Germline-derived CDR1 and CDR2 are SNHLY and FYNNEI. The length of the CDR3 is 13 residues. V shed 6 bases and J shed 0 bases, with 8 bases lying between them. CDR3 loop: CASSRQVNTEAFF. In DNA, the CDR3 is TGTGCCAGCAGCCGACAGGTGAACACTGAAGCTTTCTTT.

This clonotype was recorded at least ten times. V and J are TRBV6-5 and TRBJ2-2; D not resolved. CDR3 length: 15 amino acids. The germline V gene has CDR1 MNHEY and CDR2 SVGAGI. The germline V and J ends were trimmed by 0 bases and 7 bases, with 12 bases remaining between them. The chain's CDR3 is CASSYSLTAGGELFF. The CDR3 DNA is TGTGCCAGCAGTTACTCGTTAACAGCTGGCGGGGAGCTGTTTTTT.

Ten or more counts support this clonotype. V and J are TRBV5-1 and TRBJ2-7, with D possibly matching TRBD2 (6 bases). Germline-derived CDR1 and CDR2 are SGHRS and YFSETQ. The CDR3 covers 17 residues. Trimming pared 4 bases from V and 2 bases from J, leaving 22 bases between. The CDR3 bases are TGCGCCAGCAGCCGGGGGACCGAGGTCCGGCAGACCTACGAGCAGTACTTC. This gives the protein CASSRGTEVRQTYEQYF. The complete variable domain, with remaining parts taken from reference TRBV5-1 and TRBJ2-7, reads KAGVTQTPRYLIKTRGQQVTLSCSPISGHRSVSWYQQTPGQGLQFLFEYFSETQRNKGNFPGRFSGRQFSNSRSEMNVSTLELGDSALYLCASSRGTEVRQTYEQYFGPGTRLTVT.

Ten or more counts support this clonotype. The chain couples TRBV5-5 to TRBJ2-7, with D unresolved. The CDR3 is made up of 12 amino acids. Per germline, CDR1 SGHKS and CDR2 YYEKEE (reference sequence). Trimming took 7 bases from V and 2 from J, leaving 10 bases between them. CDR3 sequence (DNA): TGTGCCAGCGTTTCACCAACCTACGAGCAGTACTTC. Translated: CASVSPTYEQYF. Full variable domain (remainder filled in from reference TRBV5-5 and TRBJ2-7): DAGVTQSPTHLIKTRGQQVTLRCSPISGHKSVSWYQQVLGQGPQFIFQYYEKEERGRGNFPDRFSARQFPNYSSELNVNALLLGDSALYLCASVSPTYEQYFGPGTRLTVT.

Ten or more counts support this clonotype. The chain uses TRBV12-3 or TRBV12-4 and TRBJ2-4, with D hard to call. CDR3 size: 16 residues. V was pared by 0 bases and J by 0 bases, with 9 bases between. CDR3 amino acids: CASSLAARIAKNIQYF. In DNA, the CDR3 is TGTGCCAGCAGTTTAGCGGCCAGGATAGCCAAAAACATTCAGTACTTC.

This clonotype was counted ten times or more. The J gene is TRBJ1-6, the V gene TRBV7-2; D gene ambiguous. Germline CDR1 reads SGHTA; CDR2 reads FQGNSA. This CDR3 has 16 amino acids. The germline V and J ends were trimmed by 6 bases and 4 bases, with 16 bases remaining between them. In DNA form, the CDR3 reads TGTGCCAGCAGTGCCGACATGGCGGGATATAATTCACCCCTCCACTTT. It translates to CASSADMAGYNSPLHF. Full variable domain (missing parts from reference TRBV7-2 and TRBJ1-6): GAGVSQSPSNKVTEKGKDVELRCDPISGHTALYWYRQSLGQGLEFLIYFQGNSAPDKSGLPSDRFSAERTGGSVSTLTIQRTQQEDSAVYLCASSADMAGYNSPLHFGNGTRLTVT.

This clonotype was counted many times. J is TRBJ2-7 and V is TRBV7-9, with 9 positions matching TRBD2. The V gene's germline CDR1 is SEHNR and CDR2 FQNEAQ (reference sequence). The V gene end was trimmed by 2 bases and the J gene end by 6 bases; junction bases not matched to a gene: 11. The CDR3 length is 16 residues. The CDR3 reads CASSLSAGGLRGEQYF. CDR3 sequence (DNA): TGTGCCAGCAGCTTAAGCGCGGGGGGGTTGAGAGGCGAGCAGTACTTC.

This clonotype occurred many times. The chain recombines TRBV27 with TRBJ1-1; 8 positions match TRBD1. The CDR3 spans 13 residues. V lost 5 bases to trimming and J lost 8 bases; unmatched junction nucleotides: 7. Germline CDR1 reads MNHEY; CDR2 reads SMNVEV (reference sequence). The CDR3 region has the DNA TGTGCCAGCAGTGCCAGACGGACAGGGGAAGCTTTCTTT. Protein: CASSARRTGEAFF.

Many counts were recorded for this clonotype. The CDR3 nucleotides are TGTGCCAGCACCCGCGGGGGAGGGGGCAATCAGCCCCAGCATTTT. It translates to CASTRGGGGNQPQHF. This chain connects TRBV2 to TRBJ1-5; D is possibly TRBD1 (5 bases). Trimming cost V 7 bases and J 2 bases, with 15 bases left between them. The CDR3 runs to 15 residues. CDR1 is SNHLY and CDR2 is FYNNEI in the germline V gene.

This clonotype has at least ten counts. The chain carries TRBV11-2 and TRBJ2-5, with TRBD1 identical over 8 bases. Germline CDR1 is SGHAT and CDR2 is FQNNGV. V shed 5 bases, J shed 7 bases, and the junction held 9 bases outside the gene matches. The CDR3 contains 14 residues. The CDR3 nucleotides are TGTGCCAGCAGCGTGGACAGGGCAATGGGGACCCAGTACTTC. It specifies CASSVDRAMGTQYF.

This clonotype was recorded at least ten times. The chain employs TRBV6-5 and TRBJ1-1, with a weak D call TRBD1 (5 bases). This CDR3 is 13 amino acids long. Germline V lookup: CDR1 MNHEY, CDR2 SVGAGI. V lost 4 bases to trimming and J lost 5 bases, with 11 bases between them. CDR3 region: CASSWGGWTEAFF. CDR3 nucleotides: TGTGCCAGCAGTTGGGGGGGGTGGACTGAAGCTTTCTTT.

This clonotype was observed at least ten times. This rearrangement joins TRBV5-6 to TRBJ2-3; tentatively, D is TRBD2 (6 bases). Trimming stripped 4 bases from V and 0 bases from J, with 15 bases between. The CDR3 has 16 residues. CDR1 is SGHDT and CDR2 is YYEEEE in the germline V gene. The CDR3 bases are TGTGCCAGCAGCCTACTAACTCTAGCGAGCACAGATACGCAGTATTTT. Translation gives CASSLLTLASTDTQYF.

Only a few counts were recorded for this clonotype. The chain recombines TRBV5-1 with TRBJ2-2, with D hard to call. The CDR3 loop spans 14 amino acids. CDR1 is SGHRS and CDR2 is YFSETQ in the germline V gene. Trimming took 7 bases from V and 5 from J, leaving 15 bases between them. The chain's CDR3 is CASRQVIGTGELFF. Here the CDR3 DNA reads TGCGCCAGCCGCCAAGTCATTGGGACCGGGGAGCTGTTTTTT.

This clonotype was detected many times. The chain has TRBV5-1 and TRBJ2-1, with 10 positions matching TRBD2. The CDR3 extends over 18 amino acids. CDR1 is SGHRS, CDR2 YFSETQ, per germline. The J segment lost 0 bases and the V segment lost 4 bases, leaving 10 bases of the junction unmatched. The CDR3 DNA follows: TGCGCCAGCAGCCCTGGACTAGCGGATACCAGCTCCTACAATGAGCAGTTCTTC. It encodes CASSPGLADTSSYNEQFF.

Notes on this clonotype: A clone one base away is much larger, so this may be a read error. This chain connects TRBV12-3 or TRBV12-4 to TRBJ1-4; a weak D match, TRBD1 (5 bases). The CDR3 totals 17 residues. Trimming stripped 4 bases from V and 3 bases from J, with 18 bases between. The DNA for the CDR3 is TGTGCCAGCAGTTGGGACTCTCTAAGGGGCCCTAATGAAAAACTGTTTTTT. Encoded protein: CASSWDSLRGPNEKLFF.

This clonotype came up many times. This chain connects TRBV24-1 to TRBJ2-1; a weak D match, TRBD2 (5 bases). Germline V gives CDR1 KGHDR, CDR2 SFDVKD. With 4 bases removed from V and 7 bases from J, the gap between germline ends came to 13 bases. The CDR3 contains 14 residues. This chain's CDR3 is CATSEDYSSNEQFF. In nucleotides, the CDR3 is TGTGCCACCAGTGAAGACTACAGTTCAAATGAGCAGTTCTTC.

Many counts were recorded for this clonotype. This sequence joins TRBV20-1 and TRBJ1-6; no clear D gene. V was trimmed by 6 bases and J by 1 base, leaving 13 bases between them. Germline V gene data show CDR1 as DFQATT and CDR2 as SNEGSKA (reference sequence). This CDR3 spans 15 amino acids. CDR3 bases: TGCAGTGCCAAAGTGGTCGTGTCCTATAATTCACCCCTCCACTTT. Translation gives CSAKVVVSYNSPLHF.

The table lists this clonotype with many counts. This chain connects TRBV7-6 to TRBJ2-1; D unresolved. Germline-derived CDR1 and CDR2 are SGHVS and FNYEAQ. This CDR3 is 12 amino acids long. Trimming removed 8 bases from V and 4 bases from J, with 9 bases in between. The CDR3 protein is CASGRAYNEQFF. The CDR3 nucleotides are TGTGCCAGCGGCCGGGCATACAATGAGCAGTTCTTC.

This clonotype was detected only a few times. The chain joins TRBV5-1 to TRBJ2-2; D remains ambiguous. The CDR3 extends over 13 amino acids. Germline V gives CDR1 SGHRS, CDR2 YFSETQ. V shed 3 bases and J shed 5 bases, with 8 bases lying between them. The CDR3 sequence: CASSYSETGELFF. CDR3 nucleotide sequence: TGCGCCAGCAGCTACAGTGAAACCGGGGAGCTGTTTTTT.

In its sample, this clonotype was seen many times. The genes are TRBV6-5 and TRBJ1-1; D call uncertain. V was trimmed by 0 bases and J by 1 base, leaving 9 bases between them. Germline assignment: CDR1 MNHEY and CDR2 SVGAGI. The CDR3 length is 15 residues. DNA for the CDR3: TGTGCCAGCAGTTACTCGAGCGGCCAGAACACTGAAGCTTTCTTT. It codes for CASSYSSGQNTEAFF.

This clonotype was detected ten times or more. V is TRBV29-1 and J is TRBJ2-7; D not certain. This CDR3 has 14 residues. CDR1 is SQVTM and CDR2 is ANQGSEA in the germline V gene. V was cut by 7 bases and J by 0 bases, with 16 bases left in between. CDR3 sequence: CSASMYQNSYEQYF. For the CDR3, the DNA is TGCAGCGCCTCCATGTACCAGAACTCCTACGAGCAGTACTTC.

This clonotype was recorded many times. The chain couples TRBV15 to TRBJ2-7; 7 bases are a match to TRBD1. The CDR3 totals 13 residues. The germline V gene encodes CDR1 LNHNV and CDR2 YYDKDF (reference sequence). Losses at the gene ends were 5 bases for V and 2 bases for J; bases not matched to a gene: 3. CDR3 DNA sequence: TGTGCCACCAGCTTGGGGACAGCCTACGAGCAGTACTTC. Protein sequence: CATSLGTAYEQYF.